This record concerns one TCR beta chain sequence. Its antigen is unidentified. This CDR3 has 14 amino acids. Germline V CDR1 and CDR2: SGHTA, FQGNSA. Trimming removed 1 base from V and 3 bases from J, with 7 bases in between. The data stem from a study of T cell repertoires in cytomegalovirus infection. Study-level background: A matching HLA type, together with CMV infection, was signaled by public TCR beta signatures. Study results and limitations: Carriers of CMV and the relevant HLA type were discriminated by public TCR beta frequency.

TCRdb fed the reads into MiXCR, producing one record per CDR3 protein. The repertoire consists of about a million distinct CDR3 sequences, with roughly 30% occurring once and the leading ten covering 13%. The source of this sequence is a human donor in good health (CMV status not recorded). Some clones in this sample may be carry-over from other donors' samples. The specimen was cultured CD8+ T cells from PBMCs, collected from culture after CMV antigen stimulation. J is TRBJ1-5 and V is TRBV7-2; unclear D gene. The CDR3 reads CASSLEHYNQPQHF. The DNA for the CDR3 is TGTGCCAGCAGCTTAGAACACTACAATCAGCCCCAGCATTTT.